A selection of T cell receptor beta chains follows, all from one sample in a study of T cell clones after liver transplantation. Measured with immunoSEQ multiplex PCR; TCRdb has only the in-frame clones, and not every one. The data show about 80,000 clones, with roughly 80% seen just once and less than 0.6% held by the top ten. Sequences were derived from CD4+ T cells from blood, sampled roughly 3.5 years after liver transplant. These receptors came from a human patient who received a liver transplant. Part of the T cell pool may stem from the graft donor. The CDR3 runs from the conserved cysteine through the conserved F or W.

j_call v_call cdr3_aa
TRBJ2-1 TRBV18 CASSSDIRSYNEQFF
TRBJ2-1 TRBV28 CASSPRGVSLSSYNEQFF
TRBJ1-1 TRBV28 CASSQGTGGNPEAFF
TRBJ1-2 TRBV4-1 CASSQGNYGYTF
TRBJ1-4 TRBV5-1 CASSLQGAGANEKLFF
TRBJ1-2 TRBV6-5 CASSSNGLYGYTF
TRBJ1-2 TRBV5-1 CASSPRWTGQANYGYTF
TRBJ1-5 TRBV6-5 CASRGPGNQPQHF
TRBJ2-3 TRBV28 CASRPITDTQYF
TRBJ2-7 TRBV6-4 CASSDCNTSGRNSYEQYF
TRBJ1-1 TRBV7-2 CASSLGTGTGRRTEAFF
TRBJ2-7 TRBV5-6 CASSFLSGQGRGYEQYF
TRBJ2-1 TRBV7-6 CASSFQGYNEQFF
TRBJ2-2 TRBV2 CASRGNRGMNTGELFF
TRBJ1-3 TRBV25-1 CASSEYGNTIYF
TRBJ2-2 TRBV5-1 CASGPGQGNTGELFF
TRBJ2-1 TRBV11-2 CASSLALGLGLNEQFF
TRBJ2-1 TRBV29-1 CSVEEVFLNEQFF
TRBJ2-6 TRBV4-2 CASSRPGLSGANVLTF
TRBJ2-7 TRBV19 CASSVYSGASYEQYF
TRBJ2-1 TRBV5-1 CASSLGGSGSPWDNEQFF
TRBJ2-7 TRBV28 CASSLTGAYEQYF
TRBJ1-4 TRBV19 CASSTGIYGTNEKLFF
TRBJ2-1 TRBV19 CASNNFWVFGQQIFSYNEQFF
TRBJ2-7 TRBV7-9 CASSLGAGGRVYEQYF
TRBJ1-1 TRBV19 CASSAITGNTEAFF
TRBJ2-7 TRBV6-6 CASTKGRSYEQYF
TRBJ1-2 TRBV18 CASSQDPGTGSGYTF
TRBJ1-1 TRBV28 CASSSSGQGATEAFF
TRBJ1-1 TRBV5-1 CASNPRGWDTEAFF
TRBJ2-7 TRBV27 CASSSKGLAGSEQYF
TRBJ2-7 TRBV5-1 CASNGAGGSYEQYF
TRBJ2-5 TRBV27 CASSLARTGGTQYF
TRBJ2-1 TRBV28 CASWGRSGWGDEQFF
TRBJ2-1 TRBV5-5 CASSLIAGDGVF
TRBJ2-4 TRBV27 CASSSPPQNIQYF
TRBJ1-3 TRBV11-2 CASSRGPRLNSGNTIYF
TRBJ2-7 TRBV11-3 CASSLGGSTYEQYF
TRBJ1-1 TRBV28 CAGSGQPNTEAFF
TRBJ2-7 TRBV14 CASSQGLLAGGYEQYF
TRBJ1-5 TRBV5-6 CASSLGTGHSNQPQHF